These T cell receptor beta chains were read from a single sample in a study of cytomegalovirus exposure and HLA in healthy donors. Profiling relied on immunoSEQ multiplex PCR, and the TCRdb table lists in-frame clones only, not all of them. The sample has about 200,000 clones, about 80% seen once; the top ten hold less than 2%. The material sequenced was PBMCs. Receptor source: a young man in good health and CMV-seronegative. CDR3s include the opening cysteine and the closing phenylalanine or tryptophan. Fields, in order: J gene, D gene, clone size, V gene, CDR3 protein, CDR3 DNA. A D gene is named only where the DNA matches it firmly. The listing skips clone size in some rows; elsewhere it reads once, few, many or a size class.

j_call: TRBJ1-1; d_call: TRBD1; clone_size: -; v_call: TRBV28; cdr3_aa: CASSYRDRRGNTEAFF; cdr3_nt: TGTGCCAGCAGTTACCGGGACAGGAGGGGGAACACTGAAGCTTTCTTT
j_call: TRBJ2-4; d_call: -; clone_size: -; v_call: TRBV18; cdr3_aa: CASSLYTASGMAKNIQYF; cdr3_nt: TGTGCCAGCTCACTCTACACGGCCTCAGGGATGGCCAAAAACATTCAGTACTTC
j_call: TRBJ2-7; d_call: TRBD1; clone_size: -; v_call: TRBV29-1; cdr3_aa: CSVERGPGSYEQYF; cdr3_nt: TGCAGCGTTGAGAGGGGGCCTGGATCCTACGAGCAGTACTTC
j_call: TRBJ2-7; d_call: -; clone_size: -; v_call: TRBV28; cdr3_aa: CATSGGSSYEQYF; cdr3_nt: TGTGCCACCTCCGGGGGAAGCTCCTACGAGCAGTACTTC
j_call: TRBJ1-2; d_call: TRBD1; clone_size: -; v_call: TRBV6-6; cdr3_aa: CASSYSSDRAPYGYTF; cdr3_nt: TGTGCCAGCAGTTACTCGAGCGACAGGGCACCATATGGCTACACCTTC
j_call: TRBJ1-2; d_call: -; clone_size: few; v_call: TRBV5-4; cdr3_aa: CASSLVAGVNYGYTF; cdr3_nt: TGTGCCAGCAGCTTGGTAGCAGGGGTTAACTATGGCTACACCTTC
j_call: TRBJ2-7; d_call: TRBD2; clone_size: many; v_call: TRBV4-2; cdr3_aa: CASSQVLAEAYEQYF; cdr3_nt: TGTGCCAGCAGCCAAGTACTAGCGGAGGCGTACGAGCAGTACTTC
j_call: TRBJ2-1; d_call: TRBD1; clone_size: once; v_call: TRBV2; cdr3_aa: CASVGQGLYEQFF; cdr3_nt: TGTGCCAGCGTAGGACAGGGTCTCTATGAGCAGTTCTTC
j_call: TRBJ1-2; d_call: -; clone_size: -; v_call: TRBV28; cdr3_aa: CASGAGSYGYTF; cdr3_nt: TGTGCCAGCGGGGCAGGGTCCTATGGCTACACCTTC
j_call: TRBJ1-1; d_call: -; clone_size: -; v_call: TRBV27; cdr3_aa: CASSPGAHTEAFF; cdr3_nt: TGTGCCAGCAGCCCAGGGGCACACACTGAAGCTTTCTTT
j_call: TRBJ1-5; d_call: -; clone_size: few; v_call: TRBV19; cdr3_aa: CASSPPRLQLGNQPQHF; cdr3_nt: TGTGCCAGTAGTCCCCCCCGTTTACAACTAGGCAATCAGCCCCAGCATTTT
j_call: TRBJ1-4; d_call: -; clone_size: -; v_call: TRBV9; cdr3_aa: CASSVGFGGKLFF; cdr3_nt: TGTGCCAGCAGCGTAGGCTTCGGGGGTAAACTGTTTTTT
j_call: TRBJ1-6; d_call: TRBD1; clone_size: -; v_call: TRBV19; cdr3_aa: CGSRDRGFTPLHF; cdr3_nt: TGTGGTTCCCGGGACAGGGGATTTACACCCCTCCACTTT
j_call: TRBJ1-1; d_call: -; clone_size: -; v_call: TRBV30; cdr3_aa: CAWGRDILRTEAFF; cdr3_nt: TGTGCCTGGGGTAGGGACATATTGAGGACTGAAGCTTTCTTT
j_call: TRBJ2-7; d_call: TRBD1; clone_size: -; v_call: TRBV4-1; cdr3_aa: CASSPNPGTGVYEQYF; cdr3_nt: TGCGCCAGCAGCCCAAACCCCGGGACAGGGGTCTACGAGCAGTACTTC
j_call: TRBJ1-3; d_call: -; clone_size: few; v_call: TRBV25-1; cdr3_aa: CASSGQGISRNTIYF; cdr3_nt: TGTGCCAGCAGTGGCCAGGGGATCTCCAGAAACACCATATATTTT
j_call: TRBJ2-7; d_call: TRBD2; clone_size: -; v_call: TRBV10-3; cdr3_aa: CAISESTSGIVYEQYF; cdr3_nt: TGTGCCATCAGTGAGTCGACTAGCGGGATAGTTTACGAGCAGTACTTC
j_call: TRBJ1-3; d_call: -; clone_size: -; v_call: TRBV28; cdr3_aa: CASSLIDSSGNTIYF; cdr3_nt: TGTGCCAGCAGCCTTATAGACAGTTCTGGAAACACCATATATTTT
j_call: TRBJ1-6; d_call: -; clone_size: few; v_call: TRBV5-1; cdr3_aa: CASSFGGTGSANLLHF; cdr3_nt: TGCGCCAGCAGCTTTGGAGGCACCGGTTCCGCTAATCTCCTCCACTTT
j_call: TRBJ2-1; d_call: -; clone_size: -; v_call: TRBV19; cdr3_aa: CASSIAGRSKGEQFF; cdr3_nt: TGTGCCAGTAGTATAGCCGGGAGAAGCAAGGGTGAGCAGTTCTTC
j_call: TRBJ1-5; d_call: TRBD1; clone_size: -; v_call: TRBV28; cdr3_aa: CASISGQGRQPQHF; cdr3_nt: TGTGCCAGCATTTCCGGACAGGGTCGGCAGCCCCAGCATTTT
j_call: TRBJ2-7; d_call: -; clone_size: -; v_call: TRBV19; cdr3_aa: CASNSGAPYEQYF; cdr3_nt: TGTGCCAGTAATAGCGGAGCCCCCTACGAGCAGTACTTC
j_call: TRBJ2-3; d_call: -; clone_size: few; v_call: TRBV18; cdr3_aa: CASSPRTAAEGDTQYF; cdr3_nt: TGTGCCAGCTCACCAAGGACAGCGGCAGAGGGAGATACGCAGTATTTT
j_call: TRBJ2-7; d_call: TRBD1; clone_size: -; v_call: TRBV19; cdr3_aa: CASSNGQGARTYEQYF; cdr3_nt: TGTGCCAGTAGTAACGGACAGGGGGCGAGAACCTACGAGCAGTACTTC
j_call: TRBJ1-1; d_call: TRBD1; clone_size: -; v_call: TRBV6-5; cdr3_aa: CASSYSGQTDTEAFF; cdr3_nt: TGTGCCAGCAGTTACTCGGGACAGACCGACACTGAAGCTTTCTTT
j_call: TRBJ2-5; d_call: -; clone_size: -; v_call: TRBV2; cdr3_aa: CASRSGSQETQYF; cdr3_nt: TGTGCCAGCAGATCCGGGAGCCAAGAGACCCAGTACTTC
j_call: TRBJ1-5; d_call: -; clone_size: few; v_call: TRBV9; cdr3_aa: CASSVDEGFFQPQHF; cdr3_nt: TGTGCCAGCAGCGTAGACGAGGGTTTCTTTCAGCCCCAGCATTTT
j_call: TRBJ2-7; d_call: -; clone_size: -; v_call: TRBV6-1; cdr3_aa: CASSEARSGSTYEQYF; cdr3_nt: TGTGCCAGCAGTGAAGCGCGAAGCGGCTCTACCTACGAGCAGTACTTC
j_call: TRBJ1-4; d_call: TRBD1; clone_size: -; v_call: TRBV6-6; cdr3_aa: CASSSRQGGGEKLFF; cdr3_nt: TGTGCCAGCAGTTCCCGACAGGGGGGCGGGGAAAAACTGTTTTTT
j_call: TRBJ1-2; d_call: -; clone_size: -; v_call: TRBV27; cdr3_aa: CASTPSREDYGYTF; cdr3_nt: TGTGCCAGCACCCCATCCAGGGAAGACTATGGCTACACCTTC
j_call: TRBJ1-5; d_call: TRBD1; clone_size: -; v_call: TRBV19; cdr3_aa: CASSISGTGFNQPQHF; cdr3_nt: TGTGCCAGTAGTATTTCAGGGACAGGGTTCAATCAGCCCCAGCATTTT
j_call: TRBJ2-7; d_call: TRBD2; clone_size: -; v_call: TRBV7-2; cdr3_aa: CASSFGSGRILSYEQYF; cdr3_nt: TGTGCCAGCAGCTTCGGTTCCGGGAGGATCCTCTCCTACGAGCAGTACTTC
j_call: TRBJ2-7; d_call: -; clone_size: -; v_call: TRBV6-1; cdr3_aa: CASSEGGSGFYEQYF; cdr3_nt: TGTGCCAGCAGTGAAGGGGGCAGTGGATTCTACGAGCAGTACTTC
j_call: TRBJ2-3; d_call: -; clone_size: -; v_call: TRBV6-4; cdr3_aa: CASSDGSTDTQYF; cdr3_nt: TGTGCCAGCAGTGACGGCAGCACAGATACGCAGTATTTT
j_call: TRBJ2-7; d_call: TRBD2; clone_size: -; v_call: TRBV7-9; cdr3_aa: CASSLAGGSGEQYF; cdr3_nt: TGTGCCAGCAGCTTAGCGGGAGGGTCGGGCGAGCAGTACTTC
j_call: TRBJ2-7; d_call: TRBD2; clone_size: -; v_call: TRBV4-2; cdr3_aa: CASSQGPPGSGNYEQYF; cdr3_nt: TGTGCCAGCAGCCAAGGGCCCCCGGGTAGCGGGAACTACGAGCAGTACTTC
j_call: TRBJ2-1; d_call: -; clone_size: -; v_call: TRBV28; cdr3_aa: CASIWGGGYNEQFF; cdr3_nt: TGTGCCAGCATCTGGGGTGGAGGGTACAATGAGCAGTTCTTC
j_call: TRBJ2-5; d_call: TRBD2; clone_size: -; v_call: TRBV2; cdr3_aa: CASSPGTSGRAIVETQYF; cdr3_nt: TGTGCCAGCAGTCCCGGGACTAGCGGGAGGGCCATTGTTGAGACCCAGTACTTC
j_call: TRBJ2-5; d_call: TRBD2; clone_size: -; v_call: TRBV28; cdr3_aa: CASSTRFLAGDRGGTQYF; cdr3_nt: TGTGCCAGCAGTACCCGATTTCTAGCGGGAGATCGGGGGGGGACCCAGTACTTC
j_call: TRBJ2-3; d_call: TRBD2; clone_size: -; v_call: TRBV6-5; cdr3_aa: CASSPLAGGTDTQYF; cdr3_nt: TGTGCCAGCAGTCCCCTAGCGGGAGGCACAGATACGCAGTATTTT
j_call: TRBJ2-5; d_call: -; clone_size: -; v_call: TRBV7-9; cdr3_aa: CASSLISEETQYF; cdr3_nt: TGTGCCAGCAGCTTAATCAGTGAAGAGACCCAGTACTTC
j_call: TRBJ2-1; d_call: TRBD1; clone_size: -; v_call: TRBV5-4; cdr3_aa: CASKDSGQHYNEQFF; cdr3_nt: TGTGCCAGCAAAGACTCGGGACAGCACTACAATGAGCAGTTCTTC
j_call: TRBJ1-5; d_call: -; clone_size: few; v_call: TRBV6-1; cdr3_aa: CASSDGIGQPQHF; cdr3_nt: TGTGCCAGCAGCGACGGGATCGGTCAGCCCCAGCATTTT
j_call: TRBJ1-3; d_call: -; clone_size: -; v_call: TRBV19; cdr3_aa: CASSQTGYSGNTIYF; cdr3_nt: TGTGCCAGTAGTCAAACAGGGTACTCTGGAAACACCATATATTTT
j_call: TRBJ2-5; d_call: -; clone_size: once; v_call: TRBV11-2; cdr3_aa: CASSQNWGVQETQYF; cdr3_nt: TGTGCCAGCAGCCAAAACTGGGGCGTCCAAGAGACCCAGTACTTC
j_call: TRBJ2-3; d_call: TRBD2; clone_size: -; v_call: TRBV6-4; cdr3_aa: CASSDTSGSTQYF; cdr3_nt: TGTGCCAGCAGTGATACTAGCGGGAGTACGCAGTATTTT